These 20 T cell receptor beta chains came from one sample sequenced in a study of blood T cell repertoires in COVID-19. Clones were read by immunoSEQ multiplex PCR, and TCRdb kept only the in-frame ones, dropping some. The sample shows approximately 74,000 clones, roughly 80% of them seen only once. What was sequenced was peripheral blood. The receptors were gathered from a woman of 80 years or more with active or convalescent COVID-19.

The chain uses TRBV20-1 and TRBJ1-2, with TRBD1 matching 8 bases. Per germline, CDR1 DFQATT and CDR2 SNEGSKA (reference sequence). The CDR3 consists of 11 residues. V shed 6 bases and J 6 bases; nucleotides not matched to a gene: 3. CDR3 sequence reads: CSARTGHGYTF. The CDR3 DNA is TGCAGTGCCAGGACAGGGCATGGCTACACCTTC.

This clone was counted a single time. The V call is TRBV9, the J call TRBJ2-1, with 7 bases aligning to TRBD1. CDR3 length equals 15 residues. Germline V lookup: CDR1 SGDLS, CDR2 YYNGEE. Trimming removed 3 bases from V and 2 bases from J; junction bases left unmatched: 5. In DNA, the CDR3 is TGTGCCAGCAGCGCTTCCGGACAGGCCTACAATGAGCAGTTCTTC. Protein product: CASSASGQAYNEQFF.

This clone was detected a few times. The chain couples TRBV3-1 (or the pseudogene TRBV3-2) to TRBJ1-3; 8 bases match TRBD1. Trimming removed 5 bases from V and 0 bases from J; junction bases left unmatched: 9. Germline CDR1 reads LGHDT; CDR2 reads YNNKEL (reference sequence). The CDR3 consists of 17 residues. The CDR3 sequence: CASSSRTGRSSGNTIYF. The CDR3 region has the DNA TGTGCCAGCAGCTCTCGGACAGGGCGAAGCTCTGGAAACACCATATATTTT.

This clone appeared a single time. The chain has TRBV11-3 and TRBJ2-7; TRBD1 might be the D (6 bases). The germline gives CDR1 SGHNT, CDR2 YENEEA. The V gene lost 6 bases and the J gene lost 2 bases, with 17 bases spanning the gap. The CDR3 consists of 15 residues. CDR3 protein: CASSPYRANPYEQYF. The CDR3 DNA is TGTGCCAGCAGTCCATACAGGGCGAATCCCTACGAGCAGTACTTC.

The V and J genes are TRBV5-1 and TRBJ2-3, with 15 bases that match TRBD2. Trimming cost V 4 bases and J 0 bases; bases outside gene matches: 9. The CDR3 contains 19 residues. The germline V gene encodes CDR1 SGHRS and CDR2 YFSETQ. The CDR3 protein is CASSPGLAGGYLSTDTQYF. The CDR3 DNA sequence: TGCGCCAGCAGCCCCGGACTAGCGGGGGGGTATCTTAGCACAGATACGCAGTATTTT. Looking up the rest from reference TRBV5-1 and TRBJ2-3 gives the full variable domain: KAGVTQTPRYLIKTRGQQVTLSCSPISGHRSVSWYQQTPGQGLQFLFEYFSETQRNKGNFPGRFSGRQFSNSRSEMNVSTLELGDSALYLCASSPGLAGGYLSTDTQYFGPGTRLTVL.

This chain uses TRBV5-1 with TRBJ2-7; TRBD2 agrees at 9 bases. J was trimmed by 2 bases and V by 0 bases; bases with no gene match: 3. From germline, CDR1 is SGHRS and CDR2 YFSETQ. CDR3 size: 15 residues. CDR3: CASSLAAGGTYEQYF. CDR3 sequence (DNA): TGCGCCAGCAGCTTGGCGGCGGGAGGGACCTACGAGCAGTACTTC. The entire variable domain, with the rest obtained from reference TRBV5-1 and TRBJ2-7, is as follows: KAGVTQTPRYLIKTRGQQVTLSCSPISGHRSVSWYQQTPGQGLQFLFEYFSETQRNKGNFPGRFSGRQFSNSRSEMNVSTLELGDSALYLCASSLAAGGTYEQYFGPGTRLTVT.

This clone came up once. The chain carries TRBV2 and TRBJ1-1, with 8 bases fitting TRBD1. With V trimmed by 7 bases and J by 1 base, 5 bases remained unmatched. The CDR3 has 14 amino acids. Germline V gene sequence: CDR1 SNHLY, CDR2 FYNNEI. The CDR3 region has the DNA TGTGCCAGCACACAGGGGGAATGGAACACTGAAGCTTTCTTT. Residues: CASTQGEWNTEAFF.

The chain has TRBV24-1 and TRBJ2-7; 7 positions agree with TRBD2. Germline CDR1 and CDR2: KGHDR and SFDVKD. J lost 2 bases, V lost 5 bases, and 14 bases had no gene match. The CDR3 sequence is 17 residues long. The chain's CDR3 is CATSGGPRQGGPYEQYF. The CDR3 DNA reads TGTGCCACCAGTGGGGGCCCAAGGCAGGGAGGGCCCTACGAGCAGTACTTC.

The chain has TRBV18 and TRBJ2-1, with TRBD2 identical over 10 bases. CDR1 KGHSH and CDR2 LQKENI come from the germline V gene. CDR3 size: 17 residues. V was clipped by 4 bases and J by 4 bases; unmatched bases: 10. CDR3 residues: CASSQRIAGGGYNEQFF. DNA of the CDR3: TGTGCCAGCTCACAGCGTATAGCGGGAGGAGGGTACAATGAGCAGTTCTTC. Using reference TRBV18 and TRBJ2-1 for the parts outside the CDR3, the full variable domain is NAGVMQNPRHLVRRRGQEARLRCSPMKGHSHVYWYRQLPEEGLKFMVYLQKENIIDESGMPKERFSAEFPKEGPSILRIQQVVRGDSAAYFCASSQRIAGGGYNEQFFGPGTRLTVL.

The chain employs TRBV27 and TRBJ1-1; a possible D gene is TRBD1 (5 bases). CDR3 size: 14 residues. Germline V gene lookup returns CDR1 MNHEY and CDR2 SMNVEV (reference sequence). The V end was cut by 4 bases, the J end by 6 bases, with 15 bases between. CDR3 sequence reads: CASSSPGRGAEAFF. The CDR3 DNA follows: TGTGCCAGCAGTTCCCCGGGACGGGGGGCTGAAGCTTTCTTT.

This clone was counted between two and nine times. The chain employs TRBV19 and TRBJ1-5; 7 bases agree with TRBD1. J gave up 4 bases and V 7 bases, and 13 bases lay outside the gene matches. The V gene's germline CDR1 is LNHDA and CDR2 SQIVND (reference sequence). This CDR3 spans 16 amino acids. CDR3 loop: CASTPPGGRGNQPQHF. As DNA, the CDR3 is TGTGCCAGTACCCCCCCAGGGGGACGGGGAAATCAGCCCCAGCATTTT.

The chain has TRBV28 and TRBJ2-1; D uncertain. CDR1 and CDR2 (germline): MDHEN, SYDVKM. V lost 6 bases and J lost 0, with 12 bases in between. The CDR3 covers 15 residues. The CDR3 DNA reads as TGTGCCAGCAGCCGATACAGAAACTCCTACAATGAGCAGTTCTTC. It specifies CASSRYRNSYNEQFF.

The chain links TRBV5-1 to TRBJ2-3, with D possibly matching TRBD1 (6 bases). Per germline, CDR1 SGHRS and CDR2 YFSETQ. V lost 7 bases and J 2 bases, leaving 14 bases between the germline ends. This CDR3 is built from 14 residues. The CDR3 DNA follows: TGCGCCAGCGCTGGACAGCAACTCACAGATACGCAGTATTTT. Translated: CASAGQQLTDTQYF.

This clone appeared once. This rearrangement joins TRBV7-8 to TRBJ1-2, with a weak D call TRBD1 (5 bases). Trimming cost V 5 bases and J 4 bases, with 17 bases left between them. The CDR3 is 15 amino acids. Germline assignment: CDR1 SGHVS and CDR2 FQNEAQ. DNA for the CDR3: TGTGCCAGCAGCCCACAGGAAGGCGGTGGCTATGGCTACACCTTC. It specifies CASSPQEGGGYGYTF.

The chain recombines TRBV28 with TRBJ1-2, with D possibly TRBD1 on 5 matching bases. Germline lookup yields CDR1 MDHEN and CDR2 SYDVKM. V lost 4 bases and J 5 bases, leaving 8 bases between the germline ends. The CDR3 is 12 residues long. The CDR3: CASSSAGYGYTF. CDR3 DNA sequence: TGTGCCAGCAGTTCCGCAGGGTATGGCTACACCTTC.

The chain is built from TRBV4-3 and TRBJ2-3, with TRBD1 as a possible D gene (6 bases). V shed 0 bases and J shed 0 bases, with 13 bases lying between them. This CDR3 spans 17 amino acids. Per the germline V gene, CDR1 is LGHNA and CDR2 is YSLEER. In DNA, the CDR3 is TGCGCCAGCAGCCAAGATCCCCCGGGACAAAGCACAGATACGCAGTATTTT. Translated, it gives CASSQDPPGQSTDTQYF.

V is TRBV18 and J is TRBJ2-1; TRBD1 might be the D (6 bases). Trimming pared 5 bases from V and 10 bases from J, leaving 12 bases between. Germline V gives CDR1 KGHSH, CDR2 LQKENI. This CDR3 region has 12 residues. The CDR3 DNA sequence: TGTGCCAGCTCAGAACAGGGACCAGAGCAGTTCTTC. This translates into CASSEQGPEQFF.

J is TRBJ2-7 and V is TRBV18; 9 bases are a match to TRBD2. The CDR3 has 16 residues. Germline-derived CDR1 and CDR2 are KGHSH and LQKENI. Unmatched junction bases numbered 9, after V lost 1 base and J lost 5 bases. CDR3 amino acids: CASSPLGASGTDEQYF. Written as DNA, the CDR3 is TGTGCCAGCTCACCACTGGGAGCTAGCGGGACCGACGAGCAGTACTTC.

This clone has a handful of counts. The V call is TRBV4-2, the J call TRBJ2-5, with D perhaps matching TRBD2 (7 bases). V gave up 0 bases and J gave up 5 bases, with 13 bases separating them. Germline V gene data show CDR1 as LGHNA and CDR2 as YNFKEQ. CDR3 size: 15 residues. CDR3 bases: TGTGCCAGCAGCCAAGATCAAGGGGGGGCGGAGACCCAGTACTTC. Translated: CASSQDQGGAETQYF.

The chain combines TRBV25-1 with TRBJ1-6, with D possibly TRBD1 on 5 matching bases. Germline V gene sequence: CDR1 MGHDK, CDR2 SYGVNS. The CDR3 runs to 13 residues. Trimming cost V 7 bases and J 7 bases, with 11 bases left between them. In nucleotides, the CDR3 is TGTGCCAGCACCGACAGAATCAATTCACCCCTCCACTTT. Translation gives CASTDRINSPLHF.